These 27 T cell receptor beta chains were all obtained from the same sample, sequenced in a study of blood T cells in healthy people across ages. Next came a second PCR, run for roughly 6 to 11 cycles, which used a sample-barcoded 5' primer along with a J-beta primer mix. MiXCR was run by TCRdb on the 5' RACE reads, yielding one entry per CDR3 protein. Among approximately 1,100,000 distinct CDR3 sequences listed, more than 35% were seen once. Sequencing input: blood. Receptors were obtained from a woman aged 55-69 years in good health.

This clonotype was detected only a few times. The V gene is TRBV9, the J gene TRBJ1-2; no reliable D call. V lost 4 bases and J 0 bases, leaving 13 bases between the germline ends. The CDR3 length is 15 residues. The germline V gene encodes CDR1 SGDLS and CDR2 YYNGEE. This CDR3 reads CASSPRTDTNYGYTF. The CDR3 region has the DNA TGTGCCAGCAGCCCCAGGACGGATACTAACTATGGCTACACCTTC. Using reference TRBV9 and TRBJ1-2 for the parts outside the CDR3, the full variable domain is DSGVTQTPKHLITATGQRVTLRCSPRSGDLSVYWYQQSLDQGLQFLIQYYNGEERAKGNILERFSAQQFPDLHSELNLSSLELGDSALYFCASSPRTDTNYGYTFGSGTRLTVV.

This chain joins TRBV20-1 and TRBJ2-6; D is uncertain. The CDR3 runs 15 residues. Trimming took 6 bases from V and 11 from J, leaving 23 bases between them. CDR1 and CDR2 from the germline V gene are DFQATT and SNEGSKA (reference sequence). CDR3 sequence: CSARVPSGPLDVLTF. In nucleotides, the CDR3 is TGCAGTGCGCGAGTGCCTTCCGGGCCCTTAGACGTCCTGACTTTC.

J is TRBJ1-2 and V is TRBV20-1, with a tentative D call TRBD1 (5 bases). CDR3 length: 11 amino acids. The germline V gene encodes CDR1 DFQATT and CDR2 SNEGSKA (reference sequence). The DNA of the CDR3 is TGCAGGGGAAGCAGGGAGGGCGGCTACACCTTC. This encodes CRGSREGGYTF.

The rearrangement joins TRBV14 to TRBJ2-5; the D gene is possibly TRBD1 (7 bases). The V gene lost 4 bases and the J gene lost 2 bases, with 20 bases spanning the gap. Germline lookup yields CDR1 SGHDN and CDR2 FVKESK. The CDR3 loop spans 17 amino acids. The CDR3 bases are TGTGCCAGCAGCCGACGGAGGGACAGATTGCCACAAGAGACCCAGTACTTC. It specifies CASSRRRDRLPQETQYF.

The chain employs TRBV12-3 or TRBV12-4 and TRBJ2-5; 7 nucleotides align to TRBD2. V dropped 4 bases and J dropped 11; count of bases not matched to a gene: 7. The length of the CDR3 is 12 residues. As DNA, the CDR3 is TGTGCCAGCAGTTCCACTAGCGAGAAGCAGTACTTC. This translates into CASSSTSEKQYF.

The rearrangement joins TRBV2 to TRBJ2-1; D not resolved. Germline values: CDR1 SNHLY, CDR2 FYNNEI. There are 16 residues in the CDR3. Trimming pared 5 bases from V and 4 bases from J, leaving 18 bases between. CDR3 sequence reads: CASSMGIAFRYNEQFF. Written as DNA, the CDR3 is TGTGCCAGCAGTATGGGAATAGCCTTTCGATACAATGAGCAGTTCTTC. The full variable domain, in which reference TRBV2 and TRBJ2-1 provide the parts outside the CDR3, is EPEVTQTPSHQVTQMGQEVILRCVPISNHLYFYWYRQILGQKVEFLVSFYNNEISEKSEIFDDQFSVERPDGSNFTLKIRSTKLEDSAMYFCASSMGIAFRYNEQFFGPGTRLTVL.

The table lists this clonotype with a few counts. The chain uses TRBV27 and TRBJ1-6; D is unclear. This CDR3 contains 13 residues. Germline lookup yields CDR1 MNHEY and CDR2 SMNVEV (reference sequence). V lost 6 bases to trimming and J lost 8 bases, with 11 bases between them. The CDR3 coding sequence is TGTGCCAGCAGACCCCTTGGGGATTCACCCCTCCACTTT. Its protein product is CASRPLGDSPLHF.

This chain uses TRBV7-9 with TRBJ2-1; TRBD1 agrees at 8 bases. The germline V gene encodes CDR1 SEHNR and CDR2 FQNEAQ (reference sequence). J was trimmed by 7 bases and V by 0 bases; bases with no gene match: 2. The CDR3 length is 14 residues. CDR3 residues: CASSLAQGANEQFF. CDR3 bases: TGTGCCAGCAGCTTAGCGCAGGGGGCTAATGAGCAGTTCTTC.

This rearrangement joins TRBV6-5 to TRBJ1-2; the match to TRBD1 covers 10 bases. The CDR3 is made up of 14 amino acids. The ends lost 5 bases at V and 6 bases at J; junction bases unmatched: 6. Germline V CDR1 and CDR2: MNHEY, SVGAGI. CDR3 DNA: TGTGCCAGCAGTCCGGGACAGGGGAGAAATGGCTACACCTTC. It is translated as CASSPGQGRNGYTF.

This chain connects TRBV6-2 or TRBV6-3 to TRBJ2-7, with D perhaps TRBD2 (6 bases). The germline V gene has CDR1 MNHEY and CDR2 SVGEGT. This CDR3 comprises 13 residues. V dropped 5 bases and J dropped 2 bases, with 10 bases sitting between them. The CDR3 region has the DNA TGTGCCAGCAGTCGGGAGCGACCCTACGAGCAGTACTTC. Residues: CASSRERPYEQYF.

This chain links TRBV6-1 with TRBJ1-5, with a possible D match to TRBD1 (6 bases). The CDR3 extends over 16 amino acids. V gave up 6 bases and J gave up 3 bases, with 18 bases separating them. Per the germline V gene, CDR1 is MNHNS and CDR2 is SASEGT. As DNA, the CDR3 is TGTGCCAGCAGCCTACGGGCAGGGGCGGTCAATCAGCCCCAGCATTTT. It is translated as CASSLRAGAVNQPQHF.

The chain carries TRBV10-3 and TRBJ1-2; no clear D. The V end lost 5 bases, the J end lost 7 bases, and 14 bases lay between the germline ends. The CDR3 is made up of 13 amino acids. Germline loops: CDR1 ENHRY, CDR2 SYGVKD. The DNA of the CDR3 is TGTGCCATCAGTCCCGCCTCCGAGGGTGGCTACACCTTC. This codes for CAISPASEGGYTF.

The CDR3 coding sequence is TGTGCCAGCAGCTTTGACTGGGCCAATTGGAAAAGTGACCCCTACAATGAGCAGTTCTTC. Amino acids: CASSFDWANWKSDPYNEQFF. The chain combines TRBV7-3 with TRBJ2-1; D remains unclear. CDR1 SGHTA and CDR2 FQGTGA come from the germline V gene. Deletions cut 3 bases from V and 2 bases from J, with 26 bases between. The CDR3 length is 20 residues.

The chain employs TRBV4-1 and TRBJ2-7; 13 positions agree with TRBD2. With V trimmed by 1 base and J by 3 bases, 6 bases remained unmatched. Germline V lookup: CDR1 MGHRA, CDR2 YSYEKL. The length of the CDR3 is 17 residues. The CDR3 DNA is TGCGCCAGCAGCCAAGGGACTAGCGGGAGTAGCCTCTACGAGCAGTACTTC. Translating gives CASSQGTSGSSLYEQYF.

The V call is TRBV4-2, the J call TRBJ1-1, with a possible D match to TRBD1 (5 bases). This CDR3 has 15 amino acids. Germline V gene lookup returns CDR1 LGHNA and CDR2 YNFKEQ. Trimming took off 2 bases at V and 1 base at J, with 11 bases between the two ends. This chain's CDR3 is CASSQYRGQNTEAFF. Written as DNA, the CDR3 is TGTGCCAGCAGCCAATATAGAGGACAGAACACTGAAGCTTTCTTT.

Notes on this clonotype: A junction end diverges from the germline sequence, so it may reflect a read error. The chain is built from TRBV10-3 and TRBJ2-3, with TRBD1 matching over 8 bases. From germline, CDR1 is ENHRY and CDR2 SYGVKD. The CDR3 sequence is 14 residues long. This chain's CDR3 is CTISEDRVPDTQYF. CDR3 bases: TGTACCATCAGTGAGGACAGGGTCCCAGATACGCAGTATTTT.

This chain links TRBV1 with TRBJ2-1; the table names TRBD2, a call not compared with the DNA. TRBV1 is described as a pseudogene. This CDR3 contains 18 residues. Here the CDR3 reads CTSSQKGLLAGRGDEQFF. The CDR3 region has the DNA TGCACCAGCAGCCAAAAGGGGCTGCTAGCGGGGAGGGGGGATGAGCAGTTCTTC.

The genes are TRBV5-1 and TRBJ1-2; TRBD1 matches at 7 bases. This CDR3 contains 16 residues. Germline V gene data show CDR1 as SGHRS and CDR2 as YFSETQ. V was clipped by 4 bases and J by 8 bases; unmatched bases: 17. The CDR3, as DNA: TGCGCCAGCAGCCCCGTTTCAACAGGGGTAGAGGTCGGCTACACCTTC. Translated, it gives CASSPVSTGVEVGYTF. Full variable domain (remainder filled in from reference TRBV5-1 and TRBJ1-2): KAGVTQTPRYLIKTRGQQVTLSCSPISGHRSVSWYQQTPGQGLQFLFEYFSETQRNKGNFPGRFSGRQFSNSRSEMNVSTLELGDSALYLCASSPVSTGVEVGYTFGSGTRLTVV.

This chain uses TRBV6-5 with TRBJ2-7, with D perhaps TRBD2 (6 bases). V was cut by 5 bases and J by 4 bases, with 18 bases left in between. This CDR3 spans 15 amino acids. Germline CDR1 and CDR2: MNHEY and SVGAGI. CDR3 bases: TGTGCCAGCAGTGAAAGCGGCCCCCGGGGGTACGAGCAGTACTTC. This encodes CASSESGPRGYEQYF.

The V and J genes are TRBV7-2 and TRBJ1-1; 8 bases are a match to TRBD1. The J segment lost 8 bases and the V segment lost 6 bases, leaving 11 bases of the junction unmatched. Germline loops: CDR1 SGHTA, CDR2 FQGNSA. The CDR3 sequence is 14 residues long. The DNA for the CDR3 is TGTGCCAGCAGGCAAACAGGGGGACCATCAGAAGCTTTCTTT. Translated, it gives CASRQTGGPSEAFF.

CDR3 DNA: TGTGCCAGCAGTTTATCGTACCGGGGAAGGGGGAGTTATGGCTACACCTTC. It specifies CASSLSYRGRGSYGYTF. V is TRBV28 and J is TRBJ1-2; D perhaps matches TRBD1 (6 bases). Trimming pared 1 base from V and 5 bases from J, leaving 20 bases between. This CDR3 has 17 amino acids. Germline V gives CDR1 MDHEN, CDR2 SYDVKM.

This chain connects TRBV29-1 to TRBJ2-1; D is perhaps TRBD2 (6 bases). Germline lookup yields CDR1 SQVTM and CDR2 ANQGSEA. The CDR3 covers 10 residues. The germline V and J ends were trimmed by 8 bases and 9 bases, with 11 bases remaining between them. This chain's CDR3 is CSMQAGEQFF. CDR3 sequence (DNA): TGCAGCATGCAAGCGGGTGAGCAGTTCTTC.

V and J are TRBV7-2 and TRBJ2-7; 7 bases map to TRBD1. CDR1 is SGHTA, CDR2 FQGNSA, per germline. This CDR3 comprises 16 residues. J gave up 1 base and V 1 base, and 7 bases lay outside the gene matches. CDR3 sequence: CASSLVDRFLSYEQYF. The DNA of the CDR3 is TGTGCCAGCAGCTTAGTGGACAGGTTTCTTTCCTACGAGCAGTACTTC.

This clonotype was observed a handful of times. CDR3 nucleotides: TGTGCCAGCAGCTTAGGACAGGGCGTCTCCAAAAACATTCAGTACTTC. Translated: CASSLGQGVSKNIQYF. V usage is TRBV7-6 and J usage is TRBJ2-4, with 7 bases matching TRBD1. The J segment lost 2 bases and the V segment lost 1 base, leaving 5 bases of the junction unmatched. CDR3 size: 16 residues. CDR1 and CDR2 (germline): SGHVS, FNYEAQ.

CDR3 protein: CASSTDRGGNEQFF. The CDR3 DNA sequence: TGTGCCAGCAGTACGGACAGGGGTGGCAATGAGCAGTTCTTC. The chain employs TRBV2 and TRBJ2-1; 9 bases fit TRBD1. The junction had 5 bases not matched to a gene; V was cut back by 5 bases and J by 6 bases. Germline V gives CDR1 SNHLY, CDR2 FYNNEI. CDR3 size: 14 residues.

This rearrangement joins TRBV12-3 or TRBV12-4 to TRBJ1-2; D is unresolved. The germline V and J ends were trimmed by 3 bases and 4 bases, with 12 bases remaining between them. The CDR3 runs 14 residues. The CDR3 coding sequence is TGTGCCAGCAGTTTTGTGGGTGATAGCTATGGCTACACCTTC. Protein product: CASSFVGDSYGYTF.

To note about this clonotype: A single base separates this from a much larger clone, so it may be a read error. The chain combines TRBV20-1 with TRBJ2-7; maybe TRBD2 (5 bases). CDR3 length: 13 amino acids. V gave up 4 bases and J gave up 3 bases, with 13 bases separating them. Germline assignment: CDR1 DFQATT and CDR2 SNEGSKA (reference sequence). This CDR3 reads CSATGRTDYEQYF. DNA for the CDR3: TGCAGTGCTACTGGGCGGACTGACTACGAGCAGTACTTC.